This entry concerns a single T cell receptor beta chain. Its antigen is still unknown. This entry is derived from a study of T cells expressing NK-cell markers. Study information: Out of eight donors sequenced, seven tested HCMV-seropositive and the remaining one seronegative. Study-wide results and caveats: For about six donors, the dominant NKG2C+ clonotypes made up about 1.0-8% of their CD8+ T cells.

UMIs accompanied the 5'RACE template switching by which TCR beta cDNA was made. TCRdb reprocessed the 5' RACE reads, keeping one entry per CDR3 protein, no DNA. The sample data list around 380,000 distinct CDR3 sequences. This CDR3 has 13 amino acids. CDR1 is MGHRA and CDR2 is YSYEKL in the germline V gene. This clonotype originated in a woman aged 50 to 60 in good health. The chain combines TRBV4-1 with TRBJ2-5. Sequencing was done on a sample of blood T cells: a sorted CD56 or NKG2C T cell subset, CD4+ or CD8+ T cells, or bulk PBMC T cells (not recorded which). The CDR3 reads CASSQARRETQYF.